Presented here are 5 T cell receptor beta chains from one specimen sequenced in a study of Graves' ophthalmopathy and Graves' hyperthyroidism. Researchers took RNA transcripts and amplified TCR beta CDR3 regions from them. The workflow started with a first-round RT-PCR run with HTBI primers and then moved on to a second-round multiplex PCR. TCRdb redid the calling of the multiplex PCR reads with MiXCR, one entry per CDR3 protein. The sample contains roughly 220,000 distinct CDR3 sequences, 45% of which appear only once. The material sequenced was peripheral blood. Receptor source: an adult man with Graves' ophthalmopathy.

The table lists this clonotype with a few counts. J is TRBJ1-1 and V is TRBV20-1; D may be TRBD1 (5 bases). V gave up 5 bases and J gave up 1 base, with 11 bases separating them. The CDR3 extends over 13 amino acids. Germline V lookup: CDR1 DFQATT, CDR2 SNEGSKA (reference sequence). In DNA form, the CDR3 reads TGCAGTGCTTACATGACAGCGAACACTGAAGCTTTCTTT. Translated, it gives CSAYMTANTEAFF.

This clonotype was seen only a few times. CDR3 residues: CAIRQGLFTGELFF. The CDR3 region has the DNA TGTGCCATCCGGCAGGGTTTGTTCACCGGGGAGCTGTTTTTT. This chain links TRBV10-3 with TRBJ2-2, with D perhaps TRBD1 (5 bases). V was clipped by 8 bases and J by 4 bases, with 14 bases between them. CDR3 length: 14 residues. Germline lookup yields CDR1 ENHRY and CDR2 SYGVKD.

The chain uses TRBV2 and TRBJ2-7; D is uncertain. The end of the DNA is better explained by TRBJ2-5, so the J call may be wrong. This CDR3 spans 14 amino acids. From germline, CDR1 is SNHLY and CDR2 FYNNEI. The CDR3 sequence: CASSDRPSVGTQYF. The CDR3 nucleotides read TGTGCCAGCAGTGACAGGCCCTCCGTTGGGACCCAGTACTTC.

This clonotype was detected ten times or more. The chain combines TRBV29-1 with TRBJ2-7; 10 bases fit TRBD1. The CDR3 is 15 amino acids. Germline V gives CDR1 SQVTM, CDR2 ANQGSEA. Trimming removed 0 bases from V and 3 bases from J; junction bases left unmatched: 5. For the CDR3, the DNA is TGCAGCGTTGAAGAGTGGGGACAGGGGATCTACGAGCAGTACTTC. Its protein product is CSVEEWGQGIYEQYF.

This clonotype was found a few times. The V call is TRBV5-6, the J call TRBJ2-7, with D possibly being TRBD2 (5 bases). V gave up 2 bases and J gave up 3 bases, with 12 bases separating them. The germline V gene encodes CDR1 SGHDT and CDR2 YYEEEE. This CDR3 has 14 amino acids. The CDR3: CASSLKGGGYEQYF. CDR3 in DNA: TGTGCCAGCAGCTTAAAAGGTGGAGGCTACGAGCAGTACTTC.